Following are 10 T cell receptor beta chains from one sample sequenced in a study of cytomegalovirus exposure and HLA in healthy donors. Both 60 Vbeta primers and 13 Jbeta primers went into the PCR. Some clones are missing from TCRdb's copy, which holds only in-frame ones; the method was immunoSEQ multiplex PCR. The sample shows about 120,000 clones, about three quarters of them seen only once. Sequencing was performed on PBMCs. The receptor set was obtained from a man aged 25 to 40 in good health and CMV-seronegative.

This sequence joins TRBV29-1 and TRBJ2-5; 12 nucleotides match TRBD2. Trimming cost V 1 base and J 1 base; bases outside gene matches: 7. This CDR3 region has 17 residues. In germline, CDR1 is SQVTM, CDR2 ANQGSEA. CDR3 sequence: CSVEGFGLAGIQETQYF. The CDR3 region has the DNA TGCAGCGTTGAAGGATTTGGACTAGCGGGGATCCAAGAGACCCAGTACTTC.

The genes are TRBV29-1 and TRBJ1-2; 10 bases map to TRBD1. The CDR3 extends over 16 amino acids. With V trimmed by 5 bases and J by 2 bases, 11 bases remained unmatched. The germline V gene has CDR1 SQVTM and CDR2 ANQGSEA. In DNA form, the CDR3 reads TGCAGCGTTAGCCGGGACAGGGGCCTGTCGAACTATGGCTACACCTTC. Translating it yields CSVSRDRGLSNYGYTF.

The chain uses TRBV11-2 and TRBJ2-1; the match to TRBD1 covers 9 bases. The junction had 17 bases not matched to a gene; V was cut back by 5 bases and J by 3 bases. Germline V gene sequence: CDR1 SGHAT, CDR2 FQNNGV. There are 19 residues in the CDR3. CDR3 amino acids: CASSAGGTGTLLRYNEQFF. The CDR3 bases are TGTGCCAGCAGCGCCGGCGGGACAGGGACCCTACTCCGCTACAATGAGCAGTTCTTC. The full variable domain, in which reference TRBV11-2 and TRBJ2-1 provide the parts outside the CDR3, is EAGVAQSPRYKIIEKRQSVAFWCNPISGHATLYWYQQILGQGPKLLIQFQNNGVVDDSQLPKDRFSAERLKGVDSTLKIQPAKLEDSAVYLCASSAGGTGTLLRYNEQFFGPGTRLTVL.

This clone turned up a few times. The rearrangement uses TRBV9 and TRBJ1-2, with no clear D. The CDR3 contains 13 residues. The germline gives CDR1 SGDLS, CDR2 YYNGEE. Trimming shortened V by 2 bases and J by 2 bases, and 7 bases separated the two germline ends. The CDR3 sequence: CASSVAGNYGYTF. The CDR3 DNA reads TGTGCCAGCAGCGTGGCGGGGAACTATGGCTACACCTTC.

The chain employs TRBV28 and TRBJ2-7; D is perhaps TRBD1 (6 bases). Trimming left V 6 bases short and J 2 bases short, with 14 bases between. The CDR3 has 14 residues. Germline assignment: CDR1 MDHEN and CDR2 SYDVKM. CDR3 DNA sequence: TGTGCCAGCAGCCCCACCGGGACACCCTACGAGCAGTACTTC. It is translated as CASSPTGTPYEQYF. Full variable domain (missing parts from reference TRBV28 and TRBJ2-7): DVKVTQSSRYLVKRTGEKVFLECVQDMDHENMFWYRQDPGLGLRLIYFSYDVKMKEKGDIPEGYSVSREKKERFSLILESASTNQTSMYLCASSPTGTPYEQYFGPGTRLTVT.

V usage is TRBV27 and J usage is TRBJ1-6; 9 nucleotides agree with TRBD1. J was trimmed by 9 bases and V by 6 bases; bases with no gene match: 9. The germline V gene has CDR1 MNHEY and CDR2 SMNVEV (reference sequence). The CDR3 is made up of 15 amino acids. This CDR3 is CASSLATGGGSPLHF. Here the CDR3 DNA reads TGTGCCAGCAGCTTGGCGACAGGGGGAGGTTCACCCCTCCACTTT.

This chain uses TRBV5-4 with TRBJ2-1; tentative D call: TRBD2 (5 bases). The CDR3 has 15 amino acids. The germline CDR1 and CDR2 sequences are SGHNT and YYREEE (reference sequence). The germline V and J ends were trimmed by 0 bases and 5 bases, with 12 bases remaining between them. The CDR3 reads CASSLDLATDNEQFF. In DNA, the CDR3 is TGTGCCAGCAGCTTGGATCTAGCTACGGACAATGAGCAGTTCTTC. Full variable domain (missing parts from reference TRBV5-4 and TRBJ2-1): ETGVTQSPTHLIKTRGQQVTLRCSSQSGHNTVSWYQQALGQGPQFIFQYYREEENGRGNFPPRFSGLQFPNYSSELNVNALELDDSALYLCASSLDLATDNEQFFGPGTRLTVL.

J is TRBJ2-7 and V is TRBV5-6; 8 nucleotides align to TRBD1. V shed 0 bases, J shed 3 bases, and the junction held 5 bases outside the gene matches. The CDR3 spans 15 residues. The germline V gene encodes CDR1 SGHDT and CDR2 YYEEEE. This chain's CDR3 is CASSLAGTGYYEQYF. CDR3 coding DNA: TGTGCCAGCAGCTTGGCGGGGACAGGATACTACGAGCAGTACTTC.

The chain joins TRBV6-6 to TRBJ2-5; 9 bases line up with TRBD2. J gave up 3 bases and V 7 bases, and 9 bases lay outside the gene matches. CDR3 length: 15 amino acids. Germline V lookup: CDR1 MNHNY, CDR2 SVGAGI (reference sequence). The CDR3 loop reads CASTGSQRGEETQYF. CDR3 in DNA: TGTGCCAGCACTGGGAGTCAGCGGGGGGAAGAGACCCAGTACTTC.

The chain combines TRBV28 with TRBJ1-5; 7 bases map to TRBD1. CDR1 and CDR2 from the germline V gene are MDHEN and SYDVKM. J gave up 1 base and V 3 bases, and 18 bases lay outside the gene matches. CDR3 length: 20 amino acids. CDR3 in DNA: TGTGCCAGCAGTTTGGGACCAGGACAGGTGAAGCTACTAAGCAATCAGCCCCAGCATTTT. It specifies CASSLGPGQVKLLSNQPQHF. The whole variable domain, remainder taken from reference TRBV28 and TRBJ1-5, is DVKVTQSSRYLVKRTGEKVFLECVQDMDHENMFWYRQDPGLGLRLIYFSYDVKMKEKGDIPEGYSVSREKKERFSLILESASTNQTSMYLCASSLGPGQVKLLSNQPQHFGDGTRLSIL.